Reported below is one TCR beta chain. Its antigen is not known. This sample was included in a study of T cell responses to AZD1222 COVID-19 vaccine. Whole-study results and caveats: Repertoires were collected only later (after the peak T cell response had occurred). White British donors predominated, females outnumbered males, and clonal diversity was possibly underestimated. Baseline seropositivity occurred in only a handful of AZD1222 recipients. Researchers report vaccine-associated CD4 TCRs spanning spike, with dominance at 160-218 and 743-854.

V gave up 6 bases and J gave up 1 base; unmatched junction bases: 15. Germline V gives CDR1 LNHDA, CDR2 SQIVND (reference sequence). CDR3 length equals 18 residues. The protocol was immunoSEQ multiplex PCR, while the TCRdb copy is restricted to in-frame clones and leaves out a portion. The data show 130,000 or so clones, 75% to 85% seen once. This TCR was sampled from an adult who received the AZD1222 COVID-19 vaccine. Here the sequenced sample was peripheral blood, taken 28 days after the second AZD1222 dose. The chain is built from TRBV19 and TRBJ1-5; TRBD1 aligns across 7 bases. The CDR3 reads CASSHLPGTVVSNQPQHF. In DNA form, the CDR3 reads TGTGCCAGTAGCCATCTACCAGGGACAGTAGTGAGCAATCAGCCCCAGCATTTT.